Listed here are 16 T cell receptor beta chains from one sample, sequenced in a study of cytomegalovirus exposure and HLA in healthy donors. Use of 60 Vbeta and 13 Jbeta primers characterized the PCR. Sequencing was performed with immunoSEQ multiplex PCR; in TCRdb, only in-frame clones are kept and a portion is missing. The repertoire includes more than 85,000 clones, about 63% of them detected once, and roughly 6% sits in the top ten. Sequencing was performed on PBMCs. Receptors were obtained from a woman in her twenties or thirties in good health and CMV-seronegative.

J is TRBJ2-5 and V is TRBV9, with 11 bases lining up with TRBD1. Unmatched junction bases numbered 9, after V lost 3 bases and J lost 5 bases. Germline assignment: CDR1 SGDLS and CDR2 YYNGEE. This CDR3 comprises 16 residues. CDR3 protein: CASSAMDRGRRETQYF. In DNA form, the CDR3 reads TGTGCCAGCAGCGCAATGGACAGGGGGCGCCGGGAGACCCAGTACTTC.

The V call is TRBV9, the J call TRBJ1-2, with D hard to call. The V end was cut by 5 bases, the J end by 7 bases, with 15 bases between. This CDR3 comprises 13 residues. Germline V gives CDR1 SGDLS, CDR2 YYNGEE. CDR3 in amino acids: CASSPGLGSGYTF. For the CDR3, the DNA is TGTGCCAGCAGTCCCGGACTGGGTAGTGGCTACACCTTC.

The CDR3 sequence is CASSLSGYTGELFF. The CDR3 region has the DNA TGTGCCAGCAGTTTGTCAGGGTACACCGGGGAGCTGTTTTTT. The chain employs TRBV28 and TRBJ2-2; possible D gene TRBD1, 5 bases. Trimming shortened V by 3 bases and J by 3 bases, and 8 bases separated the two germline ends. Germline V CDR1 and CDR2: MDHEN, SYDVKM. This CDR3 is built from 14 residues.

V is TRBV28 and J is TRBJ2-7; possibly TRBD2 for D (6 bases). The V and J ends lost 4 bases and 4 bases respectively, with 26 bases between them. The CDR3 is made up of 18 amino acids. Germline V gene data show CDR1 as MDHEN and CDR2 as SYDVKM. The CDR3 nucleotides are TGTGCCAGCAGTTCATTACTAGACCATCTGGGCGGGAAGTACGAGCAGTACTTC. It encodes CASSSLLDHLGGKYEQYF.

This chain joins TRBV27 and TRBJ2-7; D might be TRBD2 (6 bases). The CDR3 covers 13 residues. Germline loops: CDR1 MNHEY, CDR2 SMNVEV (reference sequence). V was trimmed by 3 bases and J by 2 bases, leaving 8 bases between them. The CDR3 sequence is CASSLRGTYEQYF. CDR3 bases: TGTGCCAGCAGTTTGCGGGGTACCTACGAGCAGTACTTC.

The CDR3 DNA follows: TGCAGCGTTCGCGCCGGGACTAGCGGGAGGGGGGAGCAGTTCTTC. Protein product: CSVRAGTSGRGEQFF. The chain is built from TRBV29-1 and TRBJ2-1, with TRBD2 matching over 16 bases. Germline trimming cut 5 bases from V and 10 bases from J; bases unmatched to any gene: 8. The length of the CDR3 is 15 residues. Germline V gene lookup returns CDR1 SQVTM and CDR2 ANQGSEA.

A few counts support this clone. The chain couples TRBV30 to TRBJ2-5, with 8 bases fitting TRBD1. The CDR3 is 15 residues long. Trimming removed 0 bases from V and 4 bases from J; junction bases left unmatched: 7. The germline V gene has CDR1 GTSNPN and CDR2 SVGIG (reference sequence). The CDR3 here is CAWSVEAGGPETQYF. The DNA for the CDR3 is TGTGCCTGGAGTGTAGAGGCAGGGGGCCCAGAGACCCAGTACTTC.

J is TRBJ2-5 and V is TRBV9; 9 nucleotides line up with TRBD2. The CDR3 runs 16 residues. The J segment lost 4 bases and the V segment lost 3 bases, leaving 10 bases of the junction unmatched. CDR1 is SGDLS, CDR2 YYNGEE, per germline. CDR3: CASSASGTSSGETQYF. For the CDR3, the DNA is TGTGCCAGCAGCGCCTCCGGGACTAGCTCGGGAGAGACCCAGTACTTC.

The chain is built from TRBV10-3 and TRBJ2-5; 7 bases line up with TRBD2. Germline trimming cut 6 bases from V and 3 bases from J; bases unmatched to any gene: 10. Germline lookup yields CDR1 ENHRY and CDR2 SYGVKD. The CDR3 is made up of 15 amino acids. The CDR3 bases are TGTGCCATCAGCGATAAAGACAGCGGGGAAGAGACCCAGTACTTC. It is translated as CAISDKDSGEETQYF.

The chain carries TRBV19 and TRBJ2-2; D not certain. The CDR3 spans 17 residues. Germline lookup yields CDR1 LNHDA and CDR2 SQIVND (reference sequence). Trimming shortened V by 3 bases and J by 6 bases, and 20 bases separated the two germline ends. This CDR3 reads CASSIHEFAKSAGELFF. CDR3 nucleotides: TGTGCCAGTAGTATTCATGAGTTTGCTAAATCCGCCGGGGAGCTGTTTTTT.

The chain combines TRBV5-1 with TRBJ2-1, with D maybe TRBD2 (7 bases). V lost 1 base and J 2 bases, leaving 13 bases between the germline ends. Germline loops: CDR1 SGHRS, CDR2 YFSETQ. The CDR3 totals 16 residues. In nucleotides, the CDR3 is TGCGCCAGCAGCTTGCGTCAGGGGAGGGCCTACAATGAGCAGTTCTTC. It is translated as CASSLRQGRAYNEQFF.

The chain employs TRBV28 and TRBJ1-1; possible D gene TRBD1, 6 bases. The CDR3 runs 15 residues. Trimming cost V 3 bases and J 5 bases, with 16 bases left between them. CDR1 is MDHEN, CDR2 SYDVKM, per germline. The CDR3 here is CASSFNGQTRTEAFF. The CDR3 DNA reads TGTGCCAGCAGTTTTAACGGACAGACCAGGACTGAAGCTTTCTTT.

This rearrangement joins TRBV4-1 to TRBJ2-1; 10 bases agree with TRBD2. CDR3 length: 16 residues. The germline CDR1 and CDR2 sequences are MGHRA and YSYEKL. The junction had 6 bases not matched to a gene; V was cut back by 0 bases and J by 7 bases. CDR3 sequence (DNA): TGCGCCAGCAGCCAAGATCTAAGCGGGAGGGCTAATGAGCAGTTCTTC. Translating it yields CASSQDLSGRANEQFF.

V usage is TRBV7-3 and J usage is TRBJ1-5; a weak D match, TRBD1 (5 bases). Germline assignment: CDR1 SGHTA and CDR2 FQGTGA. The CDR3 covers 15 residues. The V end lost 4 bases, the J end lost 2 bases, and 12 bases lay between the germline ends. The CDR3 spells CASSSQGGGNQPQHF. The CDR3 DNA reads TGTGCCAGCAGCTCCCAGGGAGGCGGCAATCAGCCCCAGCATTTT.

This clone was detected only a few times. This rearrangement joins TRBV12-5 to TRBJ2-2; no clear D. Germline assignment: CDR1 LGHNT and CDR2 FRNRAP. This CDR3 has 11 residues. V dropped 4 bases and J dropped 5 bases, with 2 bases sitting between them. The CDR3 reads CASGSTGELFF. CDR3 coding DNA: TGTGCTAGTGGTTCTACCGGGGAGCTGTTTTTT.

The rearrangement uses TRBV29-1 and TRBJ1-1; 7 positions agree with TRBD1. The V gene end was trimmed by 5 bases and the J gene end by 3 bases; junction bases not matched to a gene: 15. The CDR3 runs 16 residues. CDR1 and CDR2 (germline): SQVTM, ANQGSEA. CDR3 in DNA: TGCAGCGTTCGGGCCGGGACAGAGGTGCGGGACACTGAAGCTTTCTTT. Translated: CSVRAGTEVRDTEAFF.